The rows below give T cell receptor beta chains drawn from one sample of a study of blood T cell repertoires in COVID-19. TCRdb keeps only in-frame clones here, not all; method: immunoSEQ multiplex PCR. The sample gives about 140,000 clones, about 88% of which show up once; 10% is in the top ten. Sequencing was done on a sample of peripheral blood. These receptors were collected from a man between 50 and 59 years old with active or convalescent COVID-19. Each CDR3 is given with its conserved first and last residue. Each record gives: clone size, J gene, V gene, D gene, CDR3 protein, CDR3 DNA. A D gene is named only where the DNA matches it firmly. Not all rows give a size; the values are once, few, many and, for expanded clones, a class.

NA | TRBJ1-6 | TRBV27 | TRBD1 | CASSWGWGTGNSPLHF | TGTGCCAGCAGTTGGGGTTGGGGGACAGGGAATTCACCCCTCCACTTT
NA | TRBJ1-6 | TRBV28 | TRBD1 | CASSPEGAFDNSPLHF | TGTGCCAGCAGTCCTGAGGGGGCTTTTGATAATTCACCCCTCCACTTT
NA | TRBJ2-1 | TRBV7-9 | TRBD1 | CASSLGQYNWQFF | TGTGCCAGCAGCTTGGGACAGTACAATTGGCAGTTCTTC
NA | TRBJ1-1 | TRBV21-1 | NA | CASRRQRENTEAFF | TGTGCCAGCAGACGACAGAGAGAGAACACTGAAGCTTTCTTT
NA | TRBJ2-1 | TRBV5-1 | NA | CASSLGGSEQFF | TGCGCCAGCAGCTTGGGAGGTTCGGAGCAGTTCTTC
NA | TRBJ1-5 | TRBV7-2 | NA | CASSLAQSSNQPQHF | TGTGCCAGCAGCTTAGCACAGAGTAGCAATCAGCCCCAGCATTTT
NA | TRBJ2-2 | TRBV4-1 | NA | CASSQETGNTGELFF | TGCGCCAGCAGCCAAGAGACGGGAAACACCGGGGAGCTGTTTTTT
NA | TRBJ2-1 | TRBV6-5 | TRBD1 | CASSPGQGARLDLFF | TGTGCCAGCAGTCCGGGACAGGGGGCGCGTTTGGATCTGTTCTTC
NA | TRBJ2-5 | TRBV29-1 | TRBD2 | CSVSSSGRAGETQYF | TGCAGCGTTTCCTCTAGCGGGAGGGCCGGAGAGACCCAGTACTTC
NA | TRBJ1-1 | TRBV28 | NA | CASRPTANTEAFF | TGTGCCAGCAGACCGACAGCGAACACTGAAGCTTTCTTT
NA | TRBJ2-7 | TRBV10-3 | NA | CAISPTSSGYEQYF | TGTGCCATCAGTCCTACTAGCAGTGGCTACGAGCAGTACTTC
once | TRBJ2-7 | TRBV6-6 | NA | CASSYSQGSYEQYF | TGTGCCAGCAGTTACAGCCAGGGCTCCTACGAGCAGTACTTC